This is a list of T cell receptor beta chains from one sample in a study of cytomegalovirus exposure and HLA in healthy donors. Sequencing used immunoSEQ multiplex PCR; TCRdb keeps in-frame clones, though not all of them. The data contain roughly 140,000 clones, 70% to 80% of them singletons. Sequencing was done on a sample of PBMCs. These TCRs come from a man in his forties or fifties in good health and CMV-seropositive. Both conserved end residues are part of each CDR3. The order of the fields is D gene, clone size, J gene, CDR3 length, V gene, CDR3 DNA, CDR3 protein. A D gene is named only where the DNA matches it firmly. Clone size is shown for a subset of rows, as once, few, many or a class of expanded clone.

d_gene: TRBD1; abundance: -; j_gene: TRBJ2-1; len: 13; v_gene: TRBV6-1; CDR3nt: TGTGCCAGCAGTCGGGACAGGCTGGGGGGGCAGTTCTTC; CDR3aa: CASSRDRLGGQFF
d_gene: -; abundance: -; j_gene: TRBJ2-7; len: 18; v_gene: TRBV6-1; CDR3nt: TGTGCCAGCAGTGAACTTTGGACACCCCTTAGTCCAGGTCACGAGCAGTACTTC; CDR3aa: CASSELWTPLSPGHEQYF
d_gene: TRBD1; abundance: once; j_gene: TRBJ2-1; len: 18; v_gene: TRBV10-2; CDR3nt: TGCGCCAGCAGTGACCCGCTACCCGGGACAGGGGGCCACAATGAGCAGTTCTTC; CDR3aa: CASSDPLPGTGGHNEQFF
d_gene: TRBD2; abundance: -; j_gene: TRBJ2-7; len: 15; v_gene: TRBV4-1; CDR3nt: TGCGCCAGCAGCCAAGGGCTAGCGGGAGGAAGGGAGCAGTACTTC; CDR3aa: CASSQGLAGGREQYF
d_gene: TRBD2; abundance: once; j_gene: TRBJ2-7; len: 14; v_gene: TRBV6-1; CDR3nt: TGTGCCAGCAGTGACGGCGGGAGGGGTTACGAGCAGTACTTC; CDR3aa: CASSDGGRGYEQYF
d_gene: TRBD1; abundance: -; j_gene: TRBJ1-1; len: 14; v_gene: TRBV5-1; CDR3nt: TGCGCCAGCAGAACACAGGGGGCTAGCACTGAAGCTTTCTTT; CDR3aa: CASRTQGASTEAFF
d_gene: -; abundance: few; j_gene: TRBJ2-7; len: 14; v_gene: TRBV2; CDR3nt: TGTGCCAGCAGTGAATCGGGGGACCGCTACGAGCAGTACTTC; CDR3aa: CASSESGDRYEQYF
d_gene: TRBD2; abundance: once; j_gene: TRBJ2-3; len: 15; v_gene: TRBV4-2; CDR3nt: TGTGCCAGCAGCCAAGGGACTAGACACACAGATACGCAGTATTTT; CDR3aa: CASSQGTRHTDTQYF
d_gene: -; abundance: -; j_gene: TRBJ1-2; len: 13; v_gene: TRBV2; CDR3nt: TGTGCCAGCAGTGAAGAGGGCCGGGGAGGGAGAACCTTC; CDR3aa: CASSEEGRGGRTF
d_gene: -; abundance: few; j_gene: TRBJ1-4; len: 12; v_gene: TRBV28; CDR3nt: TGTGCCAGCCAGGGGTATTATGAAAAACTGTTTTTT; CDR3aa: CASQGYYEKLFF
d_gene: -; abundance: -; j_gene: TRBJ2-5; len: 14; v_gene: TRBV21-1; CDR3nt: TGTGCCAGCAGCAAAGCTGGTAGCCCAGAGACCCAGTACTTC; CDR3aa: CASSKAGSPETQYF
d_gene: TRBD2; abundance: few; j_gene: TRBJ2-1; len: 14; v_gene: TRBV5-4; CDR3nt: TGTGCCAGCAGCAAACTAGCGGGAGGGAGTGAGCAGTTCTTC; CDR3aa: CASSKLAGGSEQFF
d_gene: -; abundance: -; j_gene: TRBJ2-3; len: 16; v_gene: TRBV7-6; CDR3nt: TGTGCCAGCAGCTTAGTAATGGACAGCCGCACAGATACGCAGTATTTT; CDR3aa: CASSLVMDSRTDTQYF
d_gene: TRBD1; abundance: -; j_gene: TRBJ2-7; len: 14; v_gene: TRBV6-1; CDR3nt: TGTGCCAGCAGTGTCAGCGGGACAGGGGGCCGGGGGTACTTC; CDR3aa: CASSVSGTGGRGYF
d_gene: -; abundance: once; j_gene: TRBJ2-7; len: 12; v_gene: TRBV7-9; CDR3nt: TGTGCCAGCAGCCTAGGGGCGCTCGAGCAGTACTTC; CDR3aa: CASSLGALEQYF
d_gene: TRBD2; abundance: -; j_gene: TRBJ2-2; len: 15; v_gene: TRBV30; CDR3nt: TGTGCCTGGAGGAGACTAGCGGGAGTTACCGGGGAGCTGTTTTTT; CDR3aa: CAWRRLAGVTGELFF
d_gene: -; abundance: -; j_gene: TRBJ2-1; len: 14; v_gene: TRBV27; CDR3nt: TGTGCCAGCAGTTTCGAACCACGCGGCAATGAGCAGTTCTTC; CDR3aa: CASSFEPRGNEQFF
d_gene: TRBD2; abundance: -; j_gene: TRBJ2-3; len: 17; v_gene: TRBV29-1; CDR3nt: TGCAGCGTTACCGGGACTAGCGGGAGGGCTAGCACAGATACGCAGTATTTT; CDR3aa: CSVTGTSGRASTDTQYF
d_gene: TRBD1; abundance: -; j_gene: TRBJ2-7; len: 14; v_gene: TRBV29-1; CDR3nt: TGCAGCGTTGAAGATCGGGGACAGGGGGACGCCCGGTACTTC; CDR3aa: CSVEDRGQGDARYF
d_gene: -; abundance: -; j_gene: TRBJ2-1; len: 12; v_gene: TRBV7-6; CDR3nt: TGTGCCAGCAGCTTAGCTCGGAATGAGCAGTTCTTC; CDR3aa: CASSLARNEQFF
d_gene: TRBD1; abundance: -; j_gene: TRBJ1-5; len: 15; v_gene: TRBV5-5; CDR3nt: TGTGCCAGCAGCAGACAGGGGTCGAGCAATCAGCCCCAGCATTTT; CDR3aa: CASSRQGSSNQPQHF
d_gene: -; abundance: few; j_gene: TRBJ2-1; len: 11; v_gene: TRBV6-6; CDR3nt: TGTGCCAGCACCCTACGGAATGAGCAGTTCTTC; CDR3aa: CASTLRNEQFF
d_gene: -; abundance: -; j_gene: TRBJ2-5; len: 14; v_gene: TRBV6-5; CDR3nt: TGTGCCAGCAGTCAGGGACTGTCACCGGAGACCCAGTACTTC; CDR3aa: CASSQGLSPETQYF
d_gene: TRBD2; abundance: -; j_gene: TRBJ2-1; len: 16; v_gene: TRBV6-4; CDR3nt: TGTGCCAGCAGTGAGTTCGGGACTAGCGACTACAATGAGCAGTTCTTC; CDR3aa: CASSEFGTSDYNEQFF
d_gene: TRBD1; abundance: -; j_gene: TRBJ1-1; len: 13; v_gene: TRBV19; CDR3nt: TGTGCCAGTAGTATAGGGAGGGGACAGGAAGCTTTCTTT; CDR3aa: CASSIGRGQEAFF
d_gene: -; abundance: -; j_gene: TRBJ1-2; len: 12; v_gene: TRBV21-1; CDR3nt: TGTGCCAGCAGCCGGGGGATGGGTGGCTACACCTTC; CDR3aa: CASSRGMGGYTF
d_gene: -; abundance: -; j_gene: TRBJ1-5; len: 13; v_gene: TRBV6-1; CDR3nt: TGTGCCAGCACCATCCGGGGTGGGCAGCCCCAGCATTTT; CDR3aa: CASTIRGGQPQHF
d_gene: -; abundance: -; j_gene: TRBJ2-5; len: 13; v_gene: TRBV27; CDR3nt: TGTGCCAGCAGTGCCAACGGGGGAGAGACCCAGTACTTC; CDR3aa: CASSANGGETQYF
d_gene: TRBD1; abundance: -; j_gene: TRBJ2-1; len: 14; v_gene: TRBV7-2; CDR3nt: TGTGCCAGCAGGGGACAGGGTACCTACAATGAGCAGTTCTTC; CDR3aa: CASRGQGTYNEQFF
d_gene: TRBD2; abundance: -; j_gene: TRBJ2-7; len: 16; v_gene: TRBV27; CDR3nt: TGTGCCAGCAGCACCGGTTCTAGCGGTAGAACCAACGAGCAGTACTTC; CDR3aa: CASSTGSSGRTNEQYF
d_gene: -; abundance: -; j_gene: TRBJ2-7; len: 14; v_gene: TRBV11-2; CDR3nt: TGTGCCAGCAGCTCGGGGGTGGGGGCCTACGAGCAGTACTTC; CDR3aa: CASSSGVGAYEQYF
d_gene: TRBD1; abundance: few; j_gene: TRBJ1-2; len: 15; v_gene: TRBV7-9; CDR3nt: TGTGCCAGCAGCTCGCCGGGACAGGGGAACTATGGCTACACCTTC; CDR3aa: CASSSPGQGNYGYTF
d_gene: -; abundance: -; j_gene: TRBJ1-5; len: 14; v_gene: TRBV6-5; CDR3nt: TGTGCCAGCAGTGAACTCCGATACGGGGGGCCCCAGCATTTT; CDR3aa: CASSELRYGGPQHF
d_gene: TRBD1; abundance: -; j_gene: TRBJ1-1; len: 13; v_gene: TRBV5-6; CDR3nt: TGTGCCAGCAGCTTCAGGGGGCGCCCTGAAGCTTTCTTT; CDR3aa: CASSFRGRPEAFF
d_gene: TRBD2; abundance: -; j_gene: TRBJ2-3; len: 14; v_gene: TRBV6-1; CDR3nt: TGTGCCAGCATCGCAGCGGGAGAGACAGATACGCAGTATTTT; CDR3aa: CASIAAGETDTQYF